A single sample gave rise to the 18 T cell receptor beta chains below, sequenced in a study of CD8 T cells in Susac syndrome. RNA was extracted with the RNeasy kit, and a quantity of about 0.45 to 1 ug was reverse transcribed using random hexamers. TCRdb re-called the immunoSEQ multiplex PCR reads with MiXCR, one entry per CDR3 protein. The table lists 55,000 to 80,000 distinct CDR3 sequences, approximately 93% of them singletons. The sequencing input was CD4+ T cells from PBMCs. These receptors were taken from a human donor with Susac syndrome.

This chain uses TRBV11-2 with TRBJ1-5, with 10 bases identical to TRBD1. This CDR3 contains 21 residues. The V gene end was trimmed by 0 bases and the J gene end by 2 bases; junction bases not matched to a gene: 16. The germline CDR1 and CDR2 sequences are SGHAT and FQNNGV. The CDR3 DNA follows: TGTGCCAGCAGCTTAGATACACCCCGCCGGGACAGGGGAGAGTGCAATCAGCCCCAGCATTTT. Amino acid sequence: CASSLDTPRRDRGECNQPQHF.

The gene calls are TRBV12-3 or TRBV12-4 and TRBJ2-1, with D maybe TRBD2 (6 bases). V lost 1 base and J 6 bases, leaving 13 bases between the germline ends. This CDR3 spans 15 amino acids. CDR3 residues: CASSLESKEGNEQFF. CDR3 nucleotide sequence: TGTGCCAGCAGTTTAGAGTCCAAGGAGGGCAATGAGCAGTTCTTC.

The rearrangement uses TRBV5-1 and TRBJ2-1, with 10 bases identical to TRBD2. Germline V CDR1 and CDR2: SGHRS, YFSETQ. CDR3 length equals 16 residues. V lost 4 bases, J lost 9 bases, and 13 bases stayed unmatched. For the CDR3, the DNA is TGCGCCAGCAGCCCCCCGAGCGGGGGGGCCGGGAGTGAGCAGTTCTTC. Protein product: CASSPPSGGAGSEQFF. Based on the CDR3 plus reference TRBV5-1 and TRBJ2-1, the full variable domain is KAGVTQTPRYLIKTRGQQVTLSCSPISGHRSVSWYQQTPGQGLQFLFEYFSETQRNKGNFPGRFSGRQFSNSRSEMNVSTLELGDSALYLCASSPPSGGAGSEQFFGPGTRLTVL.

Here the CDR3 reads CASRPTGTYGYTF. CDR3 DNA sequence: TGTGCCAGCAGGCCAACAGGGACCTATGGCTACACCTTC. This rearrangement joins TRBV28 to TRBJ1-2, with D maybe TRBD1 (6 bases). The CDR3 extends over 13 amino acids. V was pared by 6 bases and J by 4 bases, with 12 bases between. Germline lookup yields CDR1 MDHEN and CDR2 SYDVKM.

The chain employs TRBV3-1 and TRBJ2-3; TRBD2 matches at 10 bases. This CDR3 is 17 amino acids long. V shed 0 bases and J 3 bases; nucleotides not matched to a gene: 6. Germline lookup yields CDR1 LGHDT and CDR2 YNNKEL (reference sequence). The CDR3 DNA follows: TGTGCCAGCAGCCAAGAGACGTGGGGACTAGCGACAGATACGCAGTATTTT. It translates to CASSQETWGLATDTQYF.

The chain employs TRBV11-1 and TRBJ2-7; 8 bases match TRBD2. V gave up 8 bases and J gave up 3 bases; unmatched junction bases: 6. The CDR3 loop spans 13 amino acids. The germline gives CDR1 SGHAT, CDR2 FQDESV (reference sequence). The CDR3 coding sequence is TGTGCCAGCTCATCCGGGGGGGTCTACGAGCAGTACTTC. Protein product: CASSSGGVYEQYF. The full variable domain, its missing parts supplied by reference TRBV11-1 and TRBJ2-7, is EAEVAQSPRYKITEKSQAVAFWCDPISGHATLYWYRQILGQGPELLVQFQDESVVDDSQLPKDRFSAERLKGVDSTLKIQPAELGDSAMYLCASSSGGVYEQYFGPGTRLTVT.

The CDR3 nucleotides are TGTGCCAGCAGCTTGGCCCGTTTCCTCTCTGGGGCCAACGTCCTGACTTTC. This encodes CASSLARFLSGANVLTF. The chain links TRBV5-6 to TRBJ2-6; unclear D gene. V lost 0 bases to trimming and J lost 0 bases, with 10 bases between them. Germline assignment: CDR1 SGHDT and CDR2 YYEEEE. CDR3 size: 17 residues.

This clonotype was seen once. The CDR3 coding sequence is TGTGCCAGCAGCCAAGATCGGTCTGATTCACCCCTCCACTTT. Amino acid sequence: CASSQDRSDSPLHF. The chain carries TRBV3-1 and TRBJ1-6; no clear D. Germline V CDR1 and CDR2: LGHDT, YNNKEL (reference sequence). The CDR3 runs 14 residues. The ends were cut back, 0 bases at V and 8 bases at J, with 8 bases in the middle.

This chain connects TRBV28 to TRBJ2-5; possible D gene TRBD1, 6 bases. The CDR3 totals 18 residues. The germline gives CDR1 MDHEN, CDR2 SYDVKM. V dropped 1 base and J dropped 1 base, with 19 bases sitting between them. CDR3 protein: CASSLLFGQGKTQETQYF. The DNA for the CDR3 is TGTGCCAGCAGTTTATTGTTCGGGCAGGGGAAAACCCAAGAGACCCAGTACTTC.

J is TRBJ2-5 and V is TRBV18; D is perhaps TRBD1 (6 bases). The CDR3 runs 14 residues. V dropped 2 bases and J dropped 4 bases, with 11 bases sitting between them. The germline V gene encodes CDR1 KGHSH and CDR2 LQKENI. The chain's CDR3 is CASSPTGSGETQYF. The CDR3 DNA reads as TGTGCCAGCTCACCAACAGGGAGTGGAGAGACCCAGTACTTC.

The chain recombines TRBV28 with TRBJ2-2; D may be TRBD1 or TRBD2 (5 bases each). Germline lookup yields CDR1 MDHEN and CDR2 SYDVKM. Trimming stripped 5 bases from V and 4 bases from J, with 11 bases between. The CDR3 has 14 residues. The CDR3 here is CASSTGPTTGELFF. The CDR3, as DNA: TGTGCCAGCAGTACGGGACCGACCACCGGGGAGCTGTTTTTT.

The chain carries TRBV7-9 and TRBJ1-1, with D hard to call. The CDR3 is 15 amino acids. Germline CDR1 is SEHNR and CDR2 is FQNEAQ (reference sequence). Trimming cost V 3 bases and J 4 bases, with 15 bases left between them. The CDR3: CASSLEVGRGTEAFF. The CDR3 nucleotides read TGTGCCAGCAGCTTGGAGGTGGGCAGAGGCACTGAAGCTTTCTTT.

J is TRBJ1-2 and V is TRBV2; maybe TRBD1 (6 bases). CDR1 is SNHLY, CDR2 FYNNEI, per germline. There are 14 residues in the CDR3. The ends were cut back, 8 bases at V and 5 bases at J, with 18 bases in the middle. The CDR3 coding sequence is TGTGCCAGCGCCGACAGGTCCAGAGGTTATGGCTACACCTTC. Encoded protein: CASADRSRGYGYTF.

This clonotype was picked up one time. The V call is TRBV6-5, the J call TRBJ1-1; the D gene is possibly TRBD1 (6 bases). V was trimmed by 6 bases and J by 7 bases, leaving 12 bases between them. The CDR3 consists of 12 residues. Germline CDR1 and CDR2: MNHEY and SVGAGI. CDR3 loop: CASRQGLDEAFF. CDR3 DNA sequence: TGTGCCAGCAGGCAGGGGCTTGATGAAGCTTTCTTT.

The chain combines TRBV30 with TRBJ1-5, with 9 bases aligning to TRBD1. The CDR3 has 20 amino acids. The V and J ends lost 2 bases and 3 bases, in that order; junction bases with no gene match: 20. Germline V CDR1 and CDR2: GTSNPN, SVGIG (reference sequence). The CDR3 DNA sequence: TGTGCCTGGAGTACGAGTCCCAACAGGGGGCTTACTACTCTCAATCAGCCCCAGCATTTT. Protein: CAWSTSPNRGLTTLNQPQHF.

This clonotype has only a few counts. V usage is TRBV6-2 or TRBV6-3 and J usage is TRBJ2-5; D ambiguous. V gave up 6 bases and J gave up 5 bases, with 13 bases separating them. The CDR3 is made up of 13 amino acids. Germline CDR1 MNHEY, CDR2 SVGEGT. The CDR3: CASREWARETQYF. The CDR3 DNA is TGTGCCAGCAGGGAATGGGCAAGGGAGACCCAGTACTTC.

The chain carries TRBV20-1 and TRBJ2-3, with D perhaps TRBD2 (6 bases). Trimming took 6 bases from V and 0 from J, leaving 22 bases between them. The CDR3 has 17 amino acids. Germline CDR1 reads DFQATT; CDR2 reads SNEGSKA (reference sequence). CDR3 amino acids: CSAPTVSSGSSTDTQYF. Written as DNA, the CDR3 is TGCAGTGCCCCTACCGTGTCCAGCGGGTCTAGCACAGATACGCAGTATTTT.

This chain joins TRBV18 and TRBJ2-1, with 14 bases fitting TRBD2. Trimming removed 2 bases from V and 0 bases from J; junction bases left unmatched: 6. Germline assignment: CDR1 KGHSH and CDR2 LQKENI. The CDR3 contains 19 residues. The CDR3 protein is CASSPIGTSGRSSYNEQFF. The DNA for the CDR3 is TGTGCCAGCTCACCAATTGGGACTAGCGGGAGAAGCTCCTACAATGAGCAGTTCTTC.